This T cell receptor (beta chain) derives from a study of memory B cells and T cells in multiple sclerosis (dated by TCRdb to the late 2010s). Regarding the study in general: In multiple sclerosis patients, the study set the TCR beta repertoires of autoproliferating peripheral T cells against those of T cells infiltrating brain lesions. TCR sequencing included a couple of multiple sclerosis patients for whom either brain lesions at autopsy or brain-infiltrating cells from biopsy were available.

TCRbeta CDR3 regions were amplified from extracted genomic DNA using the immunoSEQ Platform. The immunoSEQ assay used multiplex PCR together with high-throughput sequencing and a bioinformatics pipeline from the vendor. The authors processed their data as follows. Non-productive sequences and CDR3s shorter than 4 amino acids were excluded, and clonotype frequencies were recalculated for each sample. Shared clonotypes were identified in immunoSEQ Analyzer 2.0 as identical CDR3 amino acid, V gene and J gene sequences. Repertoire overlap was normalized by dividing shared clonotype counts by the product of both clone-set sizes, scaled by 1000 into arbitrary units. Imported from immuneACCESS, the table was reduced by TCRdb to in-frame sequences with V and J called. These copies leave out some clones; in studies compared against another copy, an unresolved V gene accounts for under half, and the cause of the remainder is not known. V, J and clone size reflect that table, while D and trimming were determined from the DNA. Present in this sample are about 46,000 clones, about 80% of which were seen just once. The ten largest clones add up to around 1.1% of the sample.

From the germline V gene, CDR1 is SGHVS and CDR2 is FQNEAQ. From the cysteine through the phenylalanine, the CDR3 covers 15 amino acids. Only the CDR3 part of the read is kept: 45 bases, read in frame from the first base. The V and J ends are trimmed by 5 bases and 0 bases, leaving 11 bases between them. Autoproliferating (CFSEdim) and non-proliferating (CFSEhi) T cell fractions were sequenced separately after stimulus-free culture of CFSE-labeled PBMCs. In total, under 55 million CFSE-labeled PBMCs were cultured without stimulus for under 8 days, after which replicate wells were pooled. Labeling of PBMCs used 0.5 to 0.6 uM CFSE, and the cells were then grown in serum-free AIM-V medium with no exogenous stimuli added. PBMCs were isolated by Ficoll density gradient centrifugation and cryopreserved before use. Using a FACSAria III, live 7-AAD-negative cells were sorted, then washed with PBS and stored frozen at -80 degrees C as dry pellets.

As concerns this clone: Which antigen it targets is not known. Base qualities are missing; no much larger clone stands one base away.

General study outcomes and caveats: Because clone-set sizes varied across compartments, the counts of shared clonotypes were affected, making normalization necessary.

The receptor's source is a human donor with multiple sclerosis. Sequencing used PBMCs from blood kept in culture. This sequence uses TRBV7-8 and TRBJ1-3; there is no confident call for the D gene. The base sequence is TGTGCCAGCAGCCATACTACCCTCTCTGGAAACACCATATATTTT. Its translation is CASSHTTLSGNTIYF. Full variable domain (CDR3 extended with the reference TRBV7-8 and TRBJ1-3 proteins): GAGVSQSPRYKVAKRGQDVALRCDPISGHVSLFWYQQALGQGPEFLTYFQNEAQLDKSGLPSDRFFAERPEGSVSTLKIQRTQQEDSAVYLCASSHTTLSGNTIYFGEGSWLTVV.